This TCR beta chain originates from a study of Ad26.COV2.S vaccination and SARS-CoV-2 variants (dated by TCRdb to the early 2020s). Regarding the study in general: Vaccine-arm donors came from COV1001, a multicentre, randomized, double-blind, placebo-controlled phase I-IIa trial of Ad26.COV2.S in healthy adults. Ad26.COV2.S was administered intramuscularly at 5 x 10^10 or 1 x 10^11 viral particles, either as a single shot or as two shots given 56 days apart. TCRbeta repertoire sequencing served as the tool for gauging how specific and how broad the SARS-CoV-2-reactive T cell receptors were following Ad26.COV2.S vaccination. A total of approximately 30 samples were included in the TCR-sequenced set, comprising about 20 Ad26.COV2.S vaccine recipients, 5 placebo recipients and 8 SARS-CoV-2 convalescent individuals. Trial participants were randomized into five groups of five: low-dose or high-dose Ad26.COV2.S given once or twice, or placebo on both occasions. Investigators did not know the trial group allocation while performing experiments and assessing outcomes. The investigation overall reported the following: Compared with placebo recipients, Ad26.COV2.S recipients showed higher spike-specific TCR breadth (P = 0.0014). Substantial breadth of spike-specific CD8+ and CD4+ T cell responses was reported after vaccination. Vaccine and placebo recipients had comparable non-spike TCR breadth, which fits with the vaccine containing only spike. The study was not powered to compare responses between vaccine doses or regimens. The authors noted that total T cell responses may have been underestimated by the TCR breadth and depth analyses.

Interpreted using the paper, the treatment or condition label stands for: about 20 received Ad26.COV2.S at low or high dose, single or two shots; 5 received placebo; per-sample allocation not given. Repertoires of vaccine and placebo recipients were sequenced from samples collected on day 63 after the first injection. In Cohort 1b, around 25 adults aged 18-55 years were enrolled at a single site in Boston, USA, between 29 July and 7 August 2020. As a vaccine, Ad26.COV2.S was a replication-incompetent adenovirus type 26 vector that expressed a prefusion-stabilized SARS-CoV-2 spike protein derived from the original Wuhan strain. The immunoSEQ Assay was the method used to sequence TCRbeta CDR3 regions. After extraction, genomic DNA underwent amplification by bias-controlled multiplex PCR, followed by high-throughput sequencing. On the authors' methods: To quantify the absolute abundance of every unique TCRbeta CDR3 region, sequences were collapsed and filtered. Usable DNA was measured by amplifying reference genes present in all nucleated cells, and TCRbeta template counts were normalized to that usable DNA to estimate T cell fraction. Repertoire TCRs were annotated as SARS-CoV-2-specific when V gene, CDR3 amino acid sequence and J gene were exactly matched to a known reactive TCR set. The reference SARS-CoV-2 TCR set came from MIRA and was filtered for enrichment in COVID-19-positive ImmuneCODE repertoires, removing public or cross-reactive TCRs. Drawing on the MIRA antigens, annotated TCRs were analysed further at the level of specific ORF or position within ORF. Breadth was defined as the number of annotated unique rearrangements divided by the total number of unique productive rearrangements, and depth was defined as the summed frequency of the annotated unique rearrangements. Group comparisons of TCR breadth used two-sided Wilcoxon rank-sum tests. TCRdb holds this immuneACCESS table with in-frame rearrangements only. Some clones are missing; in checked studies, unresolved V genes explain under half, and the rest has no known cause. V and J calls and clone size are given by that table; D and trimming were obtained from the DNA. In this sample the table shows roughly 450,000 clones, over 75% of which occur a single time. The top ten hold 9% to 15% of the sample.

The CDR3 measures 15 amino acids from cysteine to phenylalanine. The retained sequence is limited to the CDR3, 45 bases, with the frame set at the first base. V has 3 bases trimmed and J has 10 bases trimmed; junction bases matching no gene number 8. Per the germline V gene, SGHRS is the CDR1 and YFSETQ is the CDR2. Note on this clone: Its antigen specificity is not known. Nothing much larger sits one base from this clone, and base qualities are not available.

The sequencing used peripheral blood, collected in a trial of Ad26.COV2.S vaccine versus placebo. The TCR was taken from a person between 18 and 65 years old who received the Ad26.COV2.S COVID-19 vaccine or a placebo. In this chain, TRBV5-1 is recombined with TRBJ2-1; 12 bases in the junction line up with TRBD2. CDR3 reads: CASSSFPSGRAEQFF. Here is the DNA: TGCGCCAGCAGCTCCTTCCCTAGCGGGAGGGCCGAGCAGTTCTTC.